Each of the 2 T cell receptor beta chains below was sequenced from the same sample in a study of shared clonotypes between healthy human individuals. The repertoire was sequenced with immunoSEQ multiplex PCR; TCRdb's copy has only in-frame clones and lacks some. The sample has millions of clones; 80% to 95% are singletons. What was sequenced was naive CD4+ T cells from PBMCs. This sample's subset: CD45RA+ positively selected. These receptors were collected from a man aged 18 to 29 in good health. Some clones in this sample may be carry-over from other donors' samples.

Comments on this clone: Other DNA sequences in this specimen translate into the identical CDR3. The chain joins TRBV9 to TRBJ1-5; D ambiguous. CDR1 and CDR2 (germline): SGDLS, YYNGEE. V shed 4 bases and J shed 0 bases, with 8 bases lying between them. This CDR3 spans 14 amino acids. CDR3 sequence (DNA): TGTGCCAGCAGCCCACAGCCTAGCAATCAGCCCCAGCATTTT. It specifies CASSPQPSNQPQHF.

The DNA for the CDR3 is TGCGCCAGCAGCCAAATTCCAGGGACCCAAGAGACCCAGTACTTC. Protein: CASSQIPGTQETQYF. The genes are TRBV4-1 and TRBJ2-5, with D possibly being TRBD1 or TRBD2 (5 bases each). Germline-derived CDR1 and CDR2 are MGHRA and YSYEKL. CDR3 length equals 15 residues. Trimming removed 2 bases from V and 1 base from J, with 11 bases in between.